This record looks at one T cell receptor beta chain sequence and its context. Its target is not known. The read falls 3 residues short of the CDR3 end, and the missing part is taken from the germline J gene. This entry comes from a study of T cell clonality in common variable immunodeficiency. Notes on the study in general: In common variable immunodeficiency, TCR beta chains reportedly carried fewer deletions and N-nucleotide insertions.

Per the germline V gene, CDR1 is SGHVS and CDR2 is FQNEAQ. The CDR3 is made up of 16 amino acids. Each donor provided 5 to 8 ml of heparinized whole blood. Sequenced by immunoSEQ multiplex PCR; TCRdb stores in-frame clones only, minus some. The sample holds about 39,000 clones, and no clone turns up only once. This TCR derives from a person aged 18 to 69 in good health. V usage is TRBV7-8 and J usage is TRBJ1-4; a possible D gene is TRBD1 (5 bases). Sequenced sample: peripheral blood mononuclear cells. Partial CDR3 DNA: TGTGCCAGCAGCCCGCGGGGCTACGGCGGCAATTCACCA. Residues: CASSPRGYGGNSP. The full CDR3 protein is CASSPRGYGGNSPLFF.